Listed below are T cell receptor beta chains from one sample, sequenced in a study of response to subunit inactivated influenza vaccine. One entry per CDR3 protein, called by TCRdb with MiXCR from the RT-PCR reads. The sample consists of approximately 520,000 distinct CDR3 sequences, approximately 16% of them appearing once. This material consisted of CD4+ T cells sorted from PBMCs, taken roughly 24 months after vaccination. Receptors were obtained from a man in his fifties or sixties who received an inactivated influenza vaccine. Both conserved end residues are part of each CDR3. The D gene is left open where the match is weak. The listing skips clone size in some rows; elsewhere it reads once, few, many or a size class.

>19|TRBD2|TRBV7-6|TRBJ2-3|few
TGTGCCAGCAGCTTAGCGGGGACTAGCGGGAGGGCAGAGCCAGATACGCAGTATTTT
CASSLAGTSGRAEPDTQYF
>13|-|TRBV2|TRBJ2-5|many
TGTGCCACGTGGACCCGGGACACGAAGACCCAGTACTTC
CATWTRDTKTQYF
>16|TRBD1|TRBV7-2|TRBJ1-4|-
TGTGCCAGCAGCTCAGTCGGGACAGGGCGTAGGGAAAAACTGTTTTTT
CASSSVGTGRREKLFF
>15|-|TRBV12-3/TRBV12-4|TRBJ2-2|-
TGTGCCAGCACCCCAACCGTCAGGGCGGGCGGGGAGCTGTTTTTT
CASTPTVRAGGELFF
>14|-|TRBV7-3|TRBJ2-7|-
TGTGCCAGCAGCTTAACGCCAGGAGACTACGAGCAGTACTTC
CASSLTPGDYEQYF
>13|-|TRBV7-7|TRBJ2-2|few
TGTGCTAGCAGCAAAAGGGTTACCGGGGAGCTGTTTTTT
CASSKRVTGELFF
>16|-|TRBV4-2|TRBJ2-1|few
TGTGCCAGCAGCCAAGAATCGGCAAGCTCCTACAATGAGCAGTTCTTC
CASSQESASSYNEQFF
>13|-|TRBV12-3/TRBV12-4|TRBJ1-3|many
TGTGCCAGCAGTCCGGCTCTCGGAAACACCATATATTTT
CASSPALGNTIYF
>15|TRBD2|TRBV2|TRBJ2-7|-
TGTGCCAGCAGTGCCGGACTAGCGGGACCCTACGAGCAGTACTTC
CASSAGLAGPYEQYF
>13|-|TRBV9|TRBJ1-2|-
TGTGCCAGCAGCCCAGGACCAGTCTATGGCTACACCTTC
CASSPGPVYGYTF
>14|-|TRBV5-6|TRBJ2-5|few
TGTGCCAGCAGCTTGAGGCAGACCCAAGAGACCCAGTACTTC
CASSLRQTQETQYF
>11|-|TRBV20-1|TRBJ2-3|-
TGCAGTACTACATTCACAGATACGCAGTATTTT
CSTTFTDTQYF
>14|-|TRBV15|TRBJ1-2|few
TGTGCCACCAGCGGTAACCCAGGAGACTATGGCTACACCTTC
CATSGNPGDYGYTF
>16|TRBD2|TRBV7-9|TRBJ2-1|few
TGTGCCACTCCTTCCGTGCTAGCGGGGGGGCTTAATGAGCAGTTCTTC
CATPSVLAGGLNEQFF
>14|-|TRBV4-2|TRBJ2-3|many
TGTGCCAGCAGCTTAGGGCGGGAAACAGATACGCAGTATTTT
CASSLGRETDTQYF
>13|-|TRBV12-3/TRBV12-4|TRBJ2-1|few
TGTGCCAGCAGTTTAAGCAGGGAGTATGAGCAGTTCTTC
CASSLSREYEQFF
>15|TRBD2|TRBV6-2/TRBV6-3|TRBJ2-1|-
TGTGCCAGCAGTTACTCAGCGGGGGGCTACAATGAGCAGTTCTTC
CASSYSAGGYNEQFF
>15|TRBD1|TRBV11-2|TRBJ2-7|few
TGTGCCAGCAGTTACGCCGGGACAGGGCTCTACGAGCAGTACTTC
CASSYAGTGLYEQYF
>12|-|TRBV18|TRBJ2-1|-
TGTGCCAGCTCACCCAGGGTAGGGGAGCAGTTCTTC
CASSPRVGEQFF
>16|TRBD2|TRBV20-1|TRBJ2-5|many
TGCAGTGCTACCAAATACCGACTAGCGGATCAAGAGACCCAGTACTTC
CSATKYRLADQETQYF
>13|-|TRBV12-3/TRBV12-4|TRBJ1-5|-
TGTGCCAGCAGTTTTTCGGGTCATCAGCCCCAGCATTTT
CASSFSGHQPQHF
>18|TRBD2|TRBV3-1|TRBJ2-7|-
TGTGCCAGCAGCCAAGTGTTTGTGACTAGCGGGGGTTCCTACGAGCAGTACTTC
CASSQVFVTSGGSYEQYF
>13|-|TRBV10-3|TRBJ2-3|-
TGTGCCATCAAAGGGACCTCCACAGATACGCAGTATTTT
CAIKGTSTDTQYF
>15|-|TRBV28|TRBJ2-3|-
TGTGCCAGCAGCGACCCGGGTGGGGGCACAGATACGCAGTATTTT
CASSDPGGGTDTQYF
>16|-|TRBV7-9|TRBJ2-5|few
TGTGCCAGCAGCACGAAAGGAGGCTCGTACCAAGAGACCCAGTACTTC
CASSTKGGSYQETQYF
>14|-|TRBV6-2/TRBV6-3|TRBJ2-7|few
TGTGCCAGCAGTTACCCGAGTTCGCTCTACGAGCAGTACTTC
CASSYPSSLYEQYF
>11|-|TRBV29-1|TRBJ2-3|many
TGCAGCGTTGGTATACAAGATACGCAGTATTTT
CSVGIQDTQYF
>15|TRBD2|TRBV20-1|TRBJ2-1|-
TGCAGTGCTCCACGACTAGCGGGGGGGCCGCGTGAGCAGTTCTTC
CSAPRLAGGPREQFF
>15|TRBD1|TRBV7-2|TRBJ1-1|few
TGTGCCAGCAGCGACTACAGGGGACTGAACACTGAAGCTTTCTTT
CASSDYRGLNTEAFF
>13|TRBD1|TRBV12-3/TRBV12-4|TRBJ2-7|-
TGTGCCAGCAGCTGGACAGGCCGGGACGAGCAGTACTTC
CASSWTGRDEQYF
>12|-|TRBV25-1|TRBJ2-7|few
TGTGCCAGCGCCGAACTAGGGTACGAGCAGTACTTC
CASAELGYEQYF
>15|-|TRBV28|TRBJ1-1|few
TGTGCCAGCAGTTTCGGGGCAGGACTTAGCACTGAAGCTTTCTTT
CASSFGAGLSTEAFF
>14|-|TRBV5-1|TRBJ2-7|-
TGCGCCAGCAGCTTGTCCGGTCCGCCCTACGAGCAGTACTTC
CASSLSGPPYEQYF
>14|-|TRBV5-1|TRBJ1-1|few
TGCGCCAGCAGCTTGGGGGCCGAGAACACTGAAGCTTTCTTT
CASSLGAENTEAFF
>13|TRBD1|TRBV24-1|TRBJ2-7|-
TGTGCCACCAATAGGACAGGGGTATACGAGCAGTACTTC
CATNRTGVYEQYF
>15|TRBD2|TRBV2|TRBJ2-2|few
TGTGCCAGCAGCCGGACTAGCGGGGGCTCCGGGGAGCTGTTTTTT
CASSRTSGGSGELFF
>14|-|TRBV3-1|TRBJ2-7|few
TGTGCCAGCAGCCAAGGGGCAGGGCGGTCCGAGCAGTACTTC
CASSQGAGRSEQYF
>16|-|TRBV4-3|TRBJ1-4|-
TGCGCCAGCAGCCAAGATACAGCAGCAACTAATGAAAAACTGATTTTT
CASSQDTAATNEKLIF
>13|TRBD1|TRBV7-9|TRBJ2-7|-
TGTGCCAGCAGCAACAGACAGGGGAGTGAGCAGTACTTC
CASSNRQGSEQYF
>16|TRBD2|TRBV3-1|TRBJ2-1|few
TGTGCCAGCAGCCAAGTAATGGGGGGGGGTTACAATGAGCAGTTCTTC
CASSQVMGGGYNEQFF
>14|TRBD1|TRBV20-1|TRBJ2-1|-
TGCAGTGCTGTCACCGGGACAGGTTCCAATGAGCAGTTCTTC
CSAVTGTGSNEQFF
>17|-|TRBV18|TRBJ2-7|-
TGTGCCAGCTCACCGGGGGGTATCGGGTTAAGCTCCTACGAGCAGTACTTC
CASSPGGIGLSSYEQYF
>12|-|TRBV4-1|TRBJ2-7|few
TGCGCCAGCAGCCAAGAAAGAGGCGAGCAGTACTTC
CASSQERGEQYF
>16|-|TRBV6-2/TRBV6-3|TRBJ2-2|-
TGTGCCAGCATTGACCGAACAGGGAGCGGCACCGGGGAGCTGTTTTTT
CASIDRTGSGTGELFF
>15|-|TRBV5-1|TRBJ2-1|few
TGCGCCAGCCGCCGGACTTTCCGCTCCTACAATGAGCAGTTCTTC
CASRRTFRSYNEQFF
>13|-|TRBV7-9|TRBJ2-3|-
TGTGCCAGCAGCTGGGACACCACAGATACGCAGTATTTT
CASSWDTTDTQYF
>12|-|TRBV3-1|TRBJ2-7|-
TGTGCCAGCAGTTCCCTTAAAAACGAGCAGTACTTC
CASSSLKNEQYF
>15|-|TRBV9|TRBJ2-2|-
TGTGCCAGCAGCGCGATAGCGGCGGGGCTCGGGGAGCTGTTTTTT
CASSAIAAGLGELFF
>19|TRBD2|TRBV12-3/TRBV12-4|TRBJ2-1|-
TGTGCCAGCAGTCCCCACGGCGGGGGTTCTCCTAGCTCCTACAATGAGCAGTTCTTC
CASSPHGGGSPSSYNEQFF
>13|TRBD2|TRBV6-1|TRBJ2-1|-
TGTGCCAGCAAGCGCGGCGGGAGCAATGAGCAGTTCTTC
CASKRGGSNEQFF
>14|TRBD2|TRBV4-3|TRBJ2-5|few
TGCGCCAGCAGCAAAAGGGGAGGGAGGGAGACCCAGTACTTC
CASSKRGGRETQYF